Listed here are 8 T cell receptor beta chains from one sample, sequenced in a study of T cells in localized non-small cell lung cancer. This table comes from immunoSEQ multiplex PCR, and its TCRdb copy is limited to in-frame clones, with some not included. The sample lists around 140,000 clones, roughly 90% occurring once. The sample here was peripheral blood, taken before any cancer treatment. These receptors were obtained from a female donor at least 60 years old with stage I lung adenocarcinoma.

The chain uses TRBV29-1 and TRBJ2-7; D is ambiguous. Germline assignment: CDR1 SQVTM and CDR2 ANQGSEA. V shed 7 bases and J shed 6 bases, with 10 bases lying between them. This CDR3 has 10 amino acids. Here the CDR3 DNA reads TGCAGCGCGTCAGTCAGCGAGCAGTACTTC. Protein: CSASVSEQYF.

V gene TRBV2 combines with J gene TRBJ1-5; no definite D call. This CDR3 is 14 amino acids long. Germline-derived CDR1 and CDR2 are SNHLY and FYNNEI. V was cut by 6 bases and J by 2 bases, with 11 bases left in between. CDR3 amino acids: CASSLQLGNQPQHF. For the CDR3, the DNA is TGTGCCAGCAGCCTTCAACTGGGCAATCAGCCCCAGCATTTT.

The rearrangement uses TRBV5-4 and TRBJ2-5; D unresolved. Looked up from germline, CDR1 is SGHNT and CDR2 is YYREEE (reference sequence). The length of the CDR3 is 14 residues. Trimming cost V 0 bases and J 1 base, with 7 bases left between them. CDR3 sequence reads: CASSLGTTQETQYF. The CDR3, as DNA: TGTGCCAGCAGCTTGGGGACGACCCAAGAGACCCAGTACTTC.

The chain employs TRBV5-1 and TRBJ2-7; 7 nucleotides align to TRBD1. The CDR3 length is 14 residues. Germline V gene sequence: CDR1 SGHRS, CDR2 YFSETQ. J lost 2 bases, V lost 3 bases, and 5 bases had no gene match. The CDR3 protein is CASSWTGEAYEQYF. The CDR3 region has the DNA TGCGCCAGCAGCTGGACAGGCGAAGCCTACGAGCAGTACTTC.

The genes are TRBV15 and TRBJ2-7, with D hard to call. The V end was cut by 1 base, the J end by 0 bases, with 13 bases between. Germline V gene lookup returns CDR1 LNHNV and CDR2 YYDKDF (reference sequence). The length of the CDR3 is 16 residues. In DNA form, the CDR3 reads TGTGCCACCAGCAGAGTAGGCGGATCTAGCTCCTACGAGCAGTACTTC. Translated, it gives CATSRVGGSSSYEQYF.

This chain connects TRBV15 to TRBJ2-7, with D maybe TRBD1 (6 bases). The V gene lost 0 bases and the J gene lost 1 base, with 13 bases spanning the gap. CDR1 is LNHNV and CDR2 is YYDKDF in the germline V gene (reference sequence). This CDR3 region has 16 residues. The CDR3 is CATSRDLMGASYEQYF. The CDR3 DNA reads TGTGCCACCAGCAGAGATTTGATGGGGGCGTCCTACGAGCAGTACTTC.

The chain combines TRBV28 with TRBJ1-2; D may be TRBD1 (5 bases). CDR1 and CDR2 from the germline V gene are MDHEN and SYDVKM. This CDR3 has 13 amino acids. Trimming shortened V by 7 bases and J by 3 bases, and 12 bases separated the two germline ends. CDR3 amino acids: CASIPIGDYGYTF. CDR3 nucleotides: TGTGCCAGCATACCAATAGGGGACTATGGCTACACCTTC.

As to this clone: The same CDR3 also results from other DNA sequences found in this sample. The chain uses TRBV5-1 and TRBJ1-1, with TRBD1 as a possible D gene (5 bases). Germline CDR1 reads SGHRS; CDR2 reads YFSETQ. CDR3 length equals 15 residues. The V and J ends lost 2 bases and 3 bases respectively, with 14 bases between them. The CDR3 DNA reads as TGCGCCAGCAGCTTCAAAGGGACGGCAGACACTGAAGCTTTCTTT. It is translated as CASSFKGTADTEAFF.